This TCR beta chain emerged from a study of cytomegalovirus exposure and HLA in healthy donors. Study as a whole: Prior work identified 100 million to 130 million unique TCR beta sequences in some 180 million T cells. Genetic ancestry analysis placed approximately 80% of the approximately 400 donors that were genotyped in the Caucasian-associated cluster.

Study outcomes and limitations: The study listed under 200 cytomegalovirus-associated TCR beta chains. TCR sequences were mostly rare, though some public TCRs occurred in many donors.

The PCR contained 60 Vbeta and 13 Jbeta primers. Assay used: immunoSEQ multiplex PCR; TCRdb lists only in-frame clones, some missing. The table lists approximately 150,000 clones, 73% of them singletons, with under 7% in the top ten. The CDR3 length is 19 residues. Germline CDR1 SEHNR, CDR2 FQNEAQ (reference sequence). The germline V and J ends were trimmed by 5 bases and 1 base, with 21 bases remaining between them. Notes on this clone: Its antigen remains unknown.

J is TRBJ2-6 and V is TRBV7-9; D possibly corresponds to TRBD1 (6 bases). The specimen sequenced was PBMCs. The clonotype comes from a woman younger than 30 in good health and CMV-seropositive. The CDR3 nucleotides read TGTGCCAGCAGCCATCCCCCGAGCAGGGGATTATCTGGGGCCAACGTCCTGACTTTC. This encodes CASSHPPSRGLSGANVLTF.